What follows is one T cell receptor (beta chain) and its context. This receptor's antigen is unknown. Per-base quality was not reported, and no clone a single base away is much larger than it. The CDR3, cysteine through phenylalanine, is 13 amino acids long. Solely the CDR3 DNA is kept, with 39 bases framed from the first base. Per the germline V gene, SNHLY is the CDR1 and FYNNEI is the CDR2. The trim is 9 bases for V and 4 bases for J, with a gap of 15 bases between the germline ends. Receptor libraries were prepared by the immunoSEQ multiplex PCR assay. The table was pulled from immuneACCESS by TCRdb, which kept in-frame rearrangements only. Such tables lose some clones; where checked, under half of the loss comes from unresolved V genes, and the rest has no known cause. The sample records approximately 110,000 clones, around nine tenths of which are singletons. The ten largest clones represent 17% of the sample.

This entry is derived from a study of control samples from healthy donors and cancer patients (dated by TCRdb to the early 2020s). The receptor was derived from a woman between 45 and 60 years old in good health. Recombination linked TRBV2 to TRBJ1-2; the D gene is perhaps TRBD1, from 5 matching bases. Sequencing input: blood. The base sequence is TGTGCCAGTTGGGGGGACGTGGTCTATGGCTACACCTTC. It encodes CASWGDVVYGYTF.